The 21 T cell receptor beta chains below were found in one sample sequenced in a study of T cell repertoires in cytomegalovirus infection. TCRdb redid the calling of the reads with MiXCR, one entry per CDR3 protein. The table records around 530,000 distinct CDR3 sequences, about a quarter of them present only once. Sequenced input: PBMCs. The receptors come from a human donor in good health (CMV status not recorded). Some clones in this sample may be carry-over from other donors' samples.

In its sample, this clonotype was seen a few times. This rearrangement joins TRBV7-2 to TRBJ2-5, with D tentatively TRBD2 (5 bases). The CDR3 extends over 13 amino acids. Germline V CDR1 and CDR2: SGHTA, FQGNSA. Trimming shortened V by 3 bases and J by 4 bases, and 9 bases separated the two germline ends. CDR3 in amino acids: CASSLMGRETQYF. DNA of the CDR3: TGTGCCAGCAGCTTGATGGGGAGAGAGACCCAGTACTTC. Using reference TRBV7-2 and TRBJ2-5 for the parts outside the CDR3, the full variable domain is GAGVSQSPSNKVTEKGKDVELRCDPISGHTALYWYRQSLGQGLEFLIYFQGNSAPDKSGLPSDRFSAERTGGSVSTLTIQRTQQEDSAVYLCASSLMGRETQYFGPGTRLLVL.

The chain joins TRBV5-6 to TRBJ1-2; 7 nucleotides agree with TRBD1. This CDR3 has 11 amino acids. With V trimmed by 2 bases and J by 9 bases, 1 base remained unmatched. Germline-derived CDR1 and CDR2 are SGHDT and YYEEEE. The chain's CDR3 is CASSFRGSYTF. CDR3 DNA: TGTGCCAGCAGCTTCAGGGGGAGCTACACCTTC.

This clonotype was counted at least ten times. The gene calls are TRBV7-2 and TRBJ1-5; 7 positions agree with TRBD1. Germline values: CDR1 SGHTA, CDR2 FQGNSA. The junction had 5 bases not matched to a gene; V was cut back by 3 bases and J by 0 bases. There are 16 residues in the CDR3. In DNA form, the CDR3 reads TGTGCCAGCAGCTTGACCGGGACAGTTAGCAATCAGCCCCAGCATTTT. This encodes CASSLTGTVSNQPQHF.

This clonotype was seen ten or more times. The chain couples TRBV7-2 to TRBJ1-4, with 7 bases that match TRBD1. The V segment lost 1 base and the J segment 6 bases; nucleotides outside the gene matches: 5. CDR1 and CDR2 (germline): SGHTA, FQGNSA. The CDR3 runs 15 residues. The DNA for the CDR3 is TGTGCCAGCAGCTTAGTGGGACAGAGAGATGAAAAACTGTTTTTT. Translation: CASSLVGQRDEKLFF.

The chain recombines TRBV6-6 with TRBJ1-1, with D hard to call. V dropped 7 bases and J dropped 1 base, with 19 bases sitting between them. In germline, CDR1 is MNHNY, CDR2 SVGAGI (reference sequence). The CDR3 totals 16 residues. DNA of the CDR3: TGTGCCAGCAATGACCCGGGAGATCCCGAGAACACTGAAGCTTTCTTT. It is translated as CASNDPGDPENTEAFF.

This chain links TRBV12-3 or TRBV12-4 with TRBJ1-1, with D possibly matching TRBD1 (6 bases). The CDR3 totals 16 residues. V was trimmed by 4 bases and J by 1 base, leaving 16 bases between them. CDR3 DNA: TGTGCCAGCAGTTCCGGCTCGGGCAGGGGGAACACTGAAGCTTTCTTT. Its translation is CASSSGSGRGNTEAFF.

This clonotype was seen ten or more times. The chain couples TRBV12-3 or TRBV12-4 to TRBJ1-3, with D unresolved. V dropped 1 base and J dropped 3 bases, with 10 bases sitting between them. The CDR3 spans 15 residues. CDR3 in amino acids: CASSLGELGGNTIYF. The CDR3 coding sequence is TGTGCCAGCAGTTTAGGAGAGCTGGGTGGAAACACCATATATTTT.

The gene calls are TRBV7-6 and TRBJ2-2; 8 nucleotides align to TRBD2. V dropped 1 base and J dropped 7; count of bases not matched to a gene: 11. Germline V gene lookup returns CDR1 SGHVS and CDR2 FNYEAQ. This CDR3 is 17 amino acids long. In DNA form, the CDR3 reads TGTGCCAGCAGCTTAGGGAGCGGGAGAGTGGTGATCGGGGAGCTGTTTTTT. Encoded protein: CASSLGSGRVVIGELFF.

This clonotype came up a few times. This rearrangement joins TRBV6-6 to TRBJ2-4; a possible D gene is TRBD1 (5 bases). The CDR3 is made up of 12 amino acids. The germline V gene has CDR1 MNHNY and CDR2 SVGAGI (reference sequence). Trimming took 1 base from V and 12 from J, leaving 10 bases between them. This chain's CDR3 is CASSYFIDSQYF. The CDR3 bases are TGTGCCAGCAGTTACTTTATTGACAGTCAGTACTTC.

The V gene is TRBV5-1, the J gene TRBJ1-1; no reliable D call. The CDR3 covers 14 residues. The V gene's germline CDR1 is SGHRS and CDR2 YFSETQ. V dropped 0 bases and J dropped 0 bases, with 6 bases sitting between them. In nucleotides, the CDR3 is TGCGCCAGCAGCTTGGAGCCGATGAACACTGAAGCTTTCTTT. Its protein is CASSLEPMNTEAFF. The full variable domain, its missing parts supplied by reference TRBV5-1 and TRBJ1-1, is KAGVTQTPRYLIKTRGQQVTLSCSPISGHRSVSWYQQTPGQGLQFLFEYFSETQRNKGNFPGRFSGRQFSNSRSEMNVSTLELGDSALYLCASSLEPMNTEAFFGQGTRLTVV.

CDR3: CASSLGHSAEQYV. CDR3 sequence (DNA): TGTGCCAGCAGCTTAGGTCACAGCGCCGAGCAGTACGTC. The chain employs TRBV7-9 and TRBJ2-7; no clear D. CDR1 and CDR2 from the germline V gene are SEHNR and FQNEAQ (reference sequence). This CDR3 has 13 residues. V lost 1 base and J 6 bases, leaving 10 bases between the germline ends.

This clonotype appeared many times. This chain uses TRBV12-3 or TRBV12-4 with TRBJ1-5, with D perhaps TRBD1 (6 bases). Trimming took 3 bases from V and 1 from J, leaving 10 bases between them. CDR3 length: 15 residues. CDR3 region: CASSFGTGSNQPQHF. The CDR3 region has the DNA TGTGCCAGCAGTTTCGGCACAGGGAGCAATCAGCCCCAGCATTTT.

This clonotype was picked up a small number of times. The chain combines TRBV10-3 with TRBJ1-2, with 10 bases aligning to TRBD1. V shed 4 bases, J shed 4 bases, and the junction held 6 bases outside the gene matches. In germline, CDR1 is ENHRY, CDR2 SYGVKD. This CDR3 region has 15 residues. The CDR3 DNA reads TGTGCCATCAGTGTTGGGACAGGGGAGAGCTATGGCTACACCTTC. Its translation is CAISVGTGESYGYTF.

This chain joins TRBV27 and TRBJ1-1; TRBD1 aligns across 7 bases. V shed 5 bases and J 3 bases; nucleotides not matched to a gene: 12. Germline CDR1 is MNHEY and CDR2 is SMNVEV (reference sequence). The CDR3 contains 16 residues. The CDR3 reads CASSRARGVSYTEAFF. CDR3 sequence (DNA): TGTGCCAGCAGTCGGGCCAGGGGGGTATCATACACTGAAGCTTTCTTT.

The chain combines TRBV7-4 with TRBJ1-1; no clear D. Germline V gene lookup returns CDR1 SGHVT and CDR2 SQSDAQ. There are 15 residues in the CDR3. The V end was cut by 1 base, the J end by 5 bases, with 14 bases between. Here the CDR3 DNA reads TGTGCCAGCAGCTTAGTCGTGGGTCGAGGGACTGAAGCTTTCTTT. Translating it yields CASSLVVGRGTEAFF.

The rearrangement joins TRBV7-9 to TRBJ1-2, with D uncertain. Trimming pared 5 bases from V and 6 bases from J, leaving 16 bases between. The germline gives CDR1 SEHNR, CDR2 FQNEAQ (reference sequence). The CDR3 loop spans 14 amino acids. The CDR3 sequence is CASSILPSRDGYTF. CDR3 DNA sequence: TGTGCCAGCAGCATTCTGCCCTCGAGGGATGGCTACACCTTC.

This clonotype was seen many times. CDR3 protein: CASSTRTGRTDTQYF. CDR3 DNA sequence: TGTGCCAGCAGCACCCGGACAGGGCGCACAGATACGCAGTATTTT. The chain joins TRBV11-2 to TRBJ2-3, with 8 bases that match TRBD1. CDR1 is SGHAT and CDR2 is FQNNGV in the germline V gene. The junction had 5 bases not matched to a gene; V was cut back by 5 bases and J by 1 base. This CDR3 has 15 residues.

The CDR3 DNA reads as TGCGCCAGCAAAATAACAGGGTCTGCTCCTGAAGCTTTCTTT. The encoded protein is CASKITGSAPEAFF. V usage is TRBV5-1 and J usage is TRBJ1-1, with D possibly TRBD1 on 6 matching bases. Germline lookup yields CDR1 SGHRS and CDR2 YFSETQ. This CDR3 is built from 14 residues. The V and J ends lost 6 bases and 6 bases respectively, with 18 bases between them.

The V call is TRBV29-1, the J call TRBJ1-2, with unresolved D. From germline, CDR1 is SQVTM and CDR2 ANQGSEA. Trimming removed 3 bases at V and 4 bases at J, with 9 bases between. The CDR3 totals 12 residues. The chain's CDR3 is CSVEPASYGYTF. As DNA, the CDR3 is TGCAGCGTTGAGCCGGCAAGCTATGGCTACACCTTC. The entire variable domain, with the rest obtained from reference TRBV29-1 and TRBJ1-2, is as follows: SAVISQKPSRDICQRGTSLTIQCQVDSQVTMMFWYRQQPGQSLTLIATANQGSEATYESGFVIDKFPISRPNLTFSTLTVSNMSPEDSSIYLCSVEPASYGYTFGSGTRLTVV.

CDR3 amino acids: CAWSVRGRGRTGELFF. CDR3 bases: TGTGCCTGGAGTGTAAGGGGCAGGGGAAGAACCGGGGAGCTGTTTTTT. The chain links TRBV30 to TRBJ2-2, with D possibly TRBD1 on 6 matching bases. Trimming removed 0 bases from V and 5 bases from J, with 16 bases in between. The length of the CDR3 is 16 residues. CDR1 is GTSNPN, CDR2 SVGIG, per germline (reference sequence).

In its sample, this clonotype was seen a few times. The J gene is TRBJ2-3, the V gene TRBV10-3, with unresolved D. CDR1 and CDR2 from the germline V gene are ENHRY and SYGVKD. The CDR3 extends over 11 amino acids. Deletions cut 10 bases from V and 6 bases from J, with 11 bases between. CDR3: CATGSRDTQYF. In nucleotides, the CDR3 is TGTGCCACCGGATCTAGGGATACGCAGTATTTT.